A selection of T cell receptor beta chains follows, all from one sample in a study of cytomegalovirus exposure and HLA in healthy donors. Clones were sequenced by immunoSEQ multiplex PCR, and TCRdb holds only the in-frame ones, with some missing. Seen here are some 160,000 clones, 70% to 80% observed once, and the top ten hold about 1.4%. The sample taken for sequencing was PBMCs. These receptors all stem from a man between 35 and 55 years old in good health and CMV-seronegative. Each CDR3 is given with its conserved first and last residue. The D gene is left open where the match is weak. Expanded clones are given a class, and other clones once, few, many or no size at all.

J gene,CDR3 length,V gene,D gene,clone size,CDR3 DNA,CDR3 protein
TRBJ2-3,15,TRBV27,.,.,TGTGCCAGCAGTTTATTACCCCCCGCGTATGATACGCAGTATTTT,CASSLLPPAYDTQYF
TRBJ2-7,12,TRBV7-9,.,.,TGTGCCAGCAGCGCCCCACCCGAGGAGCAGTACTTC,CASSAPPEEQYF
TRBJ2-2,12,TRBV5-6,.,.,TGTGCCAGCAGCGTAGCTACCGGGGAGCTGTTTTTT,CASSVATGELFF
TRBJ2-2,16,TRBV21-1,.,.,TGTGCCAGCAGCAAGGGGACAGGCGAGAACACCGGGGAGCTGTTTTTT,CASSKGTGENTGELFF
TRBJ1-4,11,TRBV19,.,.,TGTGCCAGTAGTAAGCATGAAAAACTGTTTTTT,CASSKHEKLFF
TRBJ2-6,15,TRBV7-8,.,.,TGTGCCAGCAGCTTAACCGGGATCGGGGCCAACGTCCTGACTTTC,CASSLTGIGANVLTF
TRBJ1-1,15,TRBV30,.,few,TGTGCCTGGAGTGGGGGTACAGGGAAAGGAACTGAAGCTTTCTTT,CAWSGGTGKGTEAFF
TRBJ1-5,16,TRBV2,TRBD1,few,TGTGCCTCCCAACGGGACAGGGAAGGGGGAGGTCAGCCCCAGCATTTT,CASQRDREGGGQPQHF
TRBJ1-5,14,TRBV2,TRBD1,once,TGTGCCTCTAAGGGGTACAGGGGTAATCAGCCCCAGCATTTT,CASKGYRGNQPQHF
TRBJ1-1,12,TRBV7-9,.,.,TGTTCCAGCATGACAGCGAACACTGAAGCTTTCTTT,CSSMTANTEAFF
TRBJ1-1,14,TRBV7-9,.,few,TGTGCCAGCATCCCCCCCCGGAGTAACACTGAAGCTTTCTTT,CASIPPRSNTEAFF
TRBJ2-3,16,TRBV5-1,TRBD2,.,TGCGCCAGCAGCTTGGGCCTAGCGGGAGGGTCAGATACGCAGTATTTT,CASSLGLAGGSDTQYF
TRBJ2-7,12,TRBV9,.,.,TGTGCCAGCAGCGTAGCAAAGGGGGAGCAGTACTTC,CASSVAKGEQYF
TRBJ1-4,13,TRBV2,.,.,TGTGCCAGCGGGGACTCTCGTCGGGAAAAACTGTTTTTT,CASGDSRREKLFF
TRBJ2-4,11,TRBV7-2,.,.,TGTGCCAGCAGCTTTAAAGACAGTCAGTACTTC,CASSFKDSQYF
TRBJ2-3,13,TRBV11-1,.,.,TGTGCCAGCAGCACGCACTTTACAGATACGCAGTATTTT,CASSTHFTDTQYF
TRBJ2-6,14,TRBV7-3,.,.,TGTGCCAGCAGCTTAAATATTGGGGCCAACGGCCTGACTTTC,CASSLNIGANGLTF
TRBJ1-2,15,TRBV9,TRBD1,.,TGTGCCAGCAGCGCCAGGGACAGGGGGCTTCGCGGCTACACCTTC,CASSARDRGLRGYTF
TRBJ2-1,15,TRBV9,TRBD2,.,TGTGCCAGCAGCGTTACTAGCGGGAGAGGAAATGAGCAGTTCTTC,CASSVTSGRGNEQFF
TRBJ1-1,14,TRBV7-6,.,few,TGTGCCAGCAGCGGAGCAGACGAAGGCACTGAAGCTTTCTTT,CASSGADEGTEAFF
TRBJ1-4,15,TRBV7-2,.,few,TGTGCCAGCAGCTTAGTCAAGCCCCCAGAGGGAAAACTGTTTTTT,CASSLVKPPEGKLFF
TRBJ2-5,15,TRBV5-1,TRBD2,.,TGCGCCAGCAGCGAGACTAGCGGGAGGGGGGAGACCCAGTACTTC,CASSETSGRGETQYF
TRBJ1-2,11,TRBV20-1,.,.,TGCAGGGCCCAGGGTAACTATGGCTACACCTTC,CRAQGNYGYTF
TRBJ2-2,17,TRBV28,TRBD1,.,TGTGCCAGCAGTTTACGGAGGACAGGGGCGAACACCGGGGAGCTGTTTTTT,CASSLRRTGANTGELFF